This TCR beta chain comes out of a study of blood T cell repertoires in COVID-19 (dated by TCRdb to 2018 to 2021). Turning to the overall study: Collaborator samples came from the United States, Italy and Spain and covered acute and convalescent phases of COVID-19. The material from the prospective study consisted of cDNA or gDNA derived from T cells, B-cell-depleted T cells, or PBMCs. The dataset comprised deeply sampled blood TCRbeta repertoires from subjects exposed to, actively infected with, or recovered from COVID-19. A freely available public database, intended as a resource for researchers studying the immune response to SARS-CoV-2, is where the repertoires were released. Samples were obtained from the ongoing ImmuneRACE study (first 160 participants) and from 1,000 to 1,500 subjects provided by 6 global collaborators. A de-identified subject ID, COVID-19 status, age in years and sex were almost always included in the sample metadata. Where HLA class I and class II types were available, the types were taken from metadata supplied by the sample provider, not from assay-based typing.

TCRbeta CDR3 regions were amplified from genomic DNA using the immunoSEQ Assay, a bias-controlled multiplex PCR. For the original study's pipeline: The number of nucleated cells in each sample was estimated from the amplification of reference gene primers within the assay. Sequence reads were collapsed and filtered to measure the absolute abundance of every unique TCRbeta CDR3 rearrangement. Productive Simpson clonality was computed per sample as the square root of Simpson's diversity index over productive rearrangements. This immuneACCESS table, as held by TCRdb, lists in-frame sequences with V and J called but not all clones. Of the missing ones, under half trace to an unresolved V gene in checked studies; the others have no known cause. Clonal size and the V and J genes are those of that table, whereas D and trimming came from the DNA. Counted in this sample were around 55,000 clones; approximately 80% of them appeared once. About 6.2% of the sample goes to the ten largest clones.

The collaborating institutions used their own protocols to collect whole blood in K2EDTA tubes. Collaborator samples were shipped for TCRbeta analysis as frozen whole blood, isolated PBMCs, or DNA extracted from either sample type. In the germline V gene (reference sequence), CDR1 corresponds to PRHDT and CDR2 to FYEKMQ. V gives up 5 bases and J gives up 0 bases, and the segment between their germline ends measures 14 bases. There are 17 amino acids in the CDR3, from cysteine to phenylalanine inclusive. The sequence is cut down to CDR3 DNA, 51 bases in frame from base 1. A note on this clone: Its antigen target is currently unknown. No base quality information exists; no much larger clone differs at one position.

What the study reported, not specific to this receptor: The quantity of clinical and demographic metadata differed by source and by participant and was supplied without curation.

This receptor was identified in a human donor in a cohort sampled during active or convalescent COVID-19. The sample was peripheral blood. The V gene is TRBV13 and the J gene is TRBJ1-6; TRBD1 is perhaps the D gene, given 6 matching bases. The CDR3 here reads CASSETGPSSYNSPLHF. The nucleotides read TGTGCCAGCAGCGAGACAGGCCCAAGCTCCTATAATTCACCCCTCCACTTT.